One sample yielded the 8 T cell receptor beta chains listed below, sequenced in a study of OX40 agonist ivuxolimab in advanced cancers. The method behind the library was the immunoSEQ multiplex PCR assay. What TCRdb holds here is the immuneACCESS table cut down to in-frame rearrangements. Part of the clones is not present; checked against another copy, under half of the missing clones reflect an unresolved V gene, and the others are unexplained. The sample contains approximately 78,000 clones, 86% of them found a single time. The ten largest clones take up 6.9% of the sample. The specimen was CD4+ or CD8+ T cells sorted from blood, collected in a trial of the OX40 agonist ivuxolimab. These receptors came from an adult with an advanced solid tumor such as melanoma, head and neck, liver or kidney cancer.

The chain recombines TRBV4-1 with TRBJ1-1; D is perhaps TRBD1 (5 bases). The germline V gene encodes CDR1 MGHRA and CDR2 YSYEKL. The CDR3 runs to 13 residues. Trimming shortened V by 1 base and J by 4 bases, and 7 bases separated the two germline ends. This CDR3 reads CASSQVQGTEAFF. Written as DNA, the CDR3 is TGCGCCAGCAGCCAAGTGCAGGGCACTGAAGCTTTCTTT.

This chain joins TRBV5-1 and TRBJ2-5; D assignment may be TRBD1 or TRBD2 (6 bases each). CDR1 is SGHRS, CDR2 YFSETQ, per germline. V lost 0 bases, J lost 5 bases, and 11 bases lay in between. The CDR3 loop spans 14 amino acids. CDR3 nucleotide sequence: TGCGCCAGCAGCTTGGGGGGGGCCCCTGAGACCCAGTACTTC. Translated: CASSLGGAPETQYF.

The chain joins TRBV27 to TRBJ2-7, with TRBD1 matching over 8 bases. The CDR3 totals 13 residues. CDR1 and CDR2 (germline): MNHEY, SMNVEV (reference sequence). Unmatched junction bases numbered 5, after V lost 5 bases and J lost 5 bases. The CDR3 protein is CASSIGQGNEQYF. The DNA for the CDR3 is TGTGCCAGCAGTATAGGACAGGGTAACGAGCAGTACTTC.

The chain employs TRBV7-2 and TRBJ2-1; tentatively, D is TRBD1 or TRBD2 (5 bases each). Germline lookup yields CDR1 SGHTA and CDR2 FQGNSA. The length of the CDR3 is 15 residues. Trimming cost V 0 bases and J 3 bases, with 9 bases left between them. This chain's CDR3 is CASSLAGAGYNEQFF. DNA for the CDR3: TGTGCCAGCAGCTTAGCCGGGGCCGGCTACAATGAGCAGTTCTTC.

This chain uses TRBV7-3 with TRBJ2-2; D is ambiguous. Germline-derived CDR1 and CDR2 are SGHTA and FQGTGA. This CDR3 is 12 amino acids long. V lost 3 bases and J 5 bases, leaving 4 bases between the germline ends. The CDR3 DNA sequence: TGTGCCAGCAGCTTTCAGACCGGGGAGCTGTTTTTT. This translates into CASSFQTGELFF.

This rearrangement joins TRBV25-1 to TRBJ2-5; either TRBD1 or TRBD2 may supply D (5 bases each). The CDR3 runs 16 residues. Trimming stripped 3 bases from V and 4 bases from J, with 18 bases between. Looked up from germline, CDR1 is MGHDK and CDR2 is SYGVNS. CDR3 residues: CASSDLGKGRVETQYF. In DNA form, the CDR3 reads TGTGCCAGCAGTGATTTAGGCAAGGGACGGGTAGAGACCCAGTACTTC.

CDR3 residues: CASSLRDQPQHF. The CDR3 DNA reads as TGTGCCAGCAGCTTGCGGGATCAGCCCCAGCATTTT. This chain joins TRBV5-4 and TRBJ1-5; no firm D call. V was clipped by 1 base and J by 5 bases, with 4 bases between them. The CDR3 spans 12 residues. The germline V gene encodes CDR1 SGHNT and CDR2 YYREEE (reference sequence).

The rearrangement joins TRBV18 to TRBJ2-2; 8 bases are a match to TRBD2. This CDR3 is built from 16 residues. Germline V gene data show CDR1 as KGHSH and CDR2 as LQKENI. V lost 0 bases to trimming and J lost 6 bases; unmatched junction nucleotides: 6. Here the CDR3 reads CASSPPGTSGAGELFF. DNA of the CDR3: TGTGCCAGCTCACCACCGGGGACTAGTGGAGCCGGGGAGCTGTTTTTT.